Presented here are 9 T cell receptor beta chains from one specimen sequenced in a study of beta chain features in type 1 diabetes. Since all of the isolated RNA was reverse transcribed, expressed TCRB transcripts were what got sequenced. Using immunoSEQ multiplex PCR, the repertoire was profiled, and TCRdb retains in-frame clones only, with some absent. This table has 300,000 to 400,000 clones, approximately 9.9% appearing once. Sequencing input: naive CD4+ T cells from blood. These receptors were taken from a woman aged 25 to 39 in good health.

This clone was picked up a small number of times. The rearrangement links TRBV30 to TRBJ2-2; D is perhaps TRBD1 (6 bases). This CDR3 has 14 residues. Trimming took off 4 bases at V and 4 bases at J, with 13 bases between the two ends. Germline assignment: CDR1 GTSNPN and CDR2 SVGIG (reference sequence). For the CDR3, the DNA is TGTGCCTGGATCCCGGGACATGCCACCGGGGAGCTGTTTTTT. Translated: CAWIPGHATGELFF.

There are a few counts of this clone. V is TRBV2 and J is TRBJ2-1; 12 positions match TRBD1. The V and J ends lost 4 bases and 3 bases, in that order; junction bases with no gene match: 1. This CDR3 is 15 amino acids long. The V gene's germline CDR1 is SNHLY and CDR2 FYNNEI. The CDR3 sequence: CASSGDRGHYNEQFF. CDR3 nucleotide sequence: TGTGCCAGCAGTGGGGACAGGGGGCACTACAATGAGCAGTTCTTC.

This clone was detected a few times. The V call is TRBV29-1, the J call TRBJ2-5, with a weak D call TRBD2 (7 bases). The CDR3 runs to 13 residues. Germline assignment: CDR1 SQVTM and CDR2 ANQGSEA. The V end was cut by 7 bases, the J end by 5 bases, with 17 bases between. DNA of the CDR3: TGCAGCGCTGGTGGGGGGGCAGGGGAGACCCAGTACTTC. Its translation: CSAGGGAGETQYF.

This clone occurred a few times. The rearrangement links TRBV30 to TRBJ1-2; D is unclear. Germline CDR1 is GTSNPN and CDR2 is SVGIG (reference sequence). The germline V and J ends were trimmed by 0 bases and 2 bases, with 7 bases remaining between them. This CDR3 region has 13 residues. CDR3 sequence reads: CAWSVAKNYGYTF. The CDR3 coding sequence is TGTGCCTGGAGTGTAGCCAAGAACTATGGCTACACCTTC.

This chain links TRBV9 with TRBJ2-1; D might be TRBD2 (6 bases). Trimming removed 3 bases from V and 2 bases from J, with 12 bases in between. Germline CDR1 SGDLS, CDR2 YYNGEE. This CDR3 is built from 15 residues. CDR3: CASSGEWGAYNEQFF. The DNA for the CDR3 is TGTGCCAGCAGCGGAGAGTGGGGGGCCTACAATGAGCAGTTCTTC.

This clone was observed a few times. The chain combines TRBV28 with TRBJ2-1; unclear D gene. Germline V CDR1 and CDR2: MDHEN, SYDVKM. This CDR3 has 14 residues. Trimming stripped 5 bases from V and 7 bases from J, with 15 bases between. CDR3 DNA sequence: TGTGCCAGCAGTGATAAAGTCCTAAAGAATGAGCAGTTCTTC. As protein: CASSDKVLKNEQFF.

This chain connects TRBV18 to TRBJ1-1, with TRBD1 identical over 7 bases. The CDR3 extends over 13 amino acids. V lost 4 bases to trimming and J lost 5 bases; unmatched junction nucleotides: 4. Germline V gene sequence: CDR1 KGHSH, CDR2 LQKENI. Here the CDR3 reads CASSRQGRTEAFF. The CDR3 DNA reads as TGTGCCAGCTCACGACAGGGAAGGACTGAAGCTTTCTTT.

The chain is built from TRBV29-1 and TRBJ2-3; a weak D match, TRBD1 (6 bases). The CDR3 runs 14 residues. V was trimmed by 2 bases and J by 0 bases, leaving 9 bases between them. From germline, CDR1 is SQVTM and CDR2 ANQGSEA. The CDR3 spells CSVEQGISTDTQYF. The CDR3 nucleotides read TGCAGCGTTGAACAGGGGATTAGCACAGATACGCAGTATTTT.

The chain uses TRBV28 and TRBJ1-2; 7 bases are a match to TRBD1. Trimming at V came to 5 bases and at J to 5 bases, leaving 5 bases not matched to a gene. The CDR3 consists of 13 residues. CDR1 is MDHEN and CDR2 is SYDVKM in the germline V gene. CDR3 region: CASSRTGPYGYTF. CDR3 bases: TGTGCCAGCAGTCGGACAGGTCCTTATGGCTACACCTTC.